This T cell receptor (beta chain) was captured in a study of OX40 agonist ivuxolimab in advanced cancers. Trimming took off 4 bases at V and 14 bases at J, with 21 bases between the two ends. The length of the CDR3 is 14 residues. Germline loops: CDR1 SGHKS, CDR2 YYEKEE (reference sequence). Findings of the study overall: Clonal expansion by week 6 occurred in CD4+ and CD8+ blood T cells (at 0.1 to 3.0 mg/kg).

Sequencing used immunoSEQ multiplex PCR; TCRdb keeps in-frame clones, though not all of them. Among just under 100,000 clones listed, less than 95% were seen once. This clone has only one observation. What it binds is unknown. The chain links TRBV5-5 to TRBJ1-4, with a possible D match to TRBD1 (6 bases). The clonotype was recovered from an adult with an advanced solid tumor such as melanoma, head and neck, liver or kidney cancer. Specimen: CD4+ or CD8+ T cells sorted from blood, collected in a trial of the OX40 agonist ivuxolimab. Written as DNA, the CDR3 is TGTGCCAGCAGCCTGGAAGGGCGTGGGGACACGCTGTTTTTT. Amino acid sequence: CASSLEGRGDTLFF.